The rows below give T cell receptor beta chains drawn from one sample of a study of blood T cell repertoires in COVID-19. Profiling relied on immunoSEQ multiplex PCR, and the TCRdb table lists in-frame clones only, not all of them. The sample lists just over 200,000 clones, just over 85% occurring once. The sequenced material came from peripheral blood. The receptors stem from a man older than 75 with acute or convalescent COVID-19. Both conserved end residues are part of each CDR3. The order of the fields is D gene, J gene, clone size, V gene, CDR3 protein. A D gene is named only where the DNA matches it firmly. Some rows have no size entry. The others give once, few or many, or a class for an expanded clone.

>TRBD1|TRBJ1-2|.|TRBV18
CASSSPGTANYGYTF
>TRBD1|TRBJ2-3|once|TRBV19
CAIQGAQSADTQYF
>TRBD1|TRBJ1-2|.|TRBV29-1
CSARQGEYGYTF
>TRBD2|TRBJ2-7|once|TRBV6-2/TRBV6-3
CASSYPGGNYEQYF
>.|TRBJ1-1|.|TRBV11-3
CASSLGAGLLRGNTEAFF
>.|TRBJ1-6|.|TRBV30
CAWSPGTSGLLHF
>.|TRBJ2-7|.|TRBV7-2
CASSLVSLDTYEQYF
>.|TRBJ2-3|.|TRBV7-8
CASSLPGAPDTQYF
>TRBD1|TRBJ1-1|.|TRBV2
CASNRQGPTEAFF
>TRBD1|TRBJ2-3|.|TRBV5-1
CASSLGGATGVDTQYF
>.|TRBJ2-7|.|TRBV18
CASSPPVGDEQYF
>.|TRBJ1-6|.|TRBV7-2
CASSLWGVGNSPLHF
>.|TRBJ1-4|.|TRBV2
CASSPRGSASNEKLFF
>.|TRBJ1-5|few|TRBV6-5
CASSRQVGNQPQHF
>TRBD1|TRBJ1-5|.|TRBV6-2/TRBV6-3
CASSYSSGTGSRQPQHF
>TRBD1|TRBJ1-6|.|TRBV7-2
CASSTSRQGGSPLHF
>.|TRBJ2-7|.|TRBV25-1
CASSEGGGISYEQYF
>TRBD1|TRBJ2-1|.|TRBV19
CASSPGQGPYNEQFF
>.|TRBJ2-1|.|TRBV6-4
CASSSQGGNEQFF
>TRBD1|TRBJ1-4|.|TRBV7-2
CASSARSNTGVSNEKLFF
>.|TRBJ1-2|.|TRBV12-3/TRBV12-4
CASSLQGNYGYTF
>.|TRBJ1-1|.|TRBV24-1
CATSDSTAQAFF
>.|TRBJ2-2|.|TRBV7-2
CASSVQGNGELFF
>TRBD1|TRBJ2-3|.|TRBV7-8
CASSRDSLGTDTQYF
>.|TRBJ2-5|.|TRBV7-6
CASSLLARNGETQYF
>TRBD1|TRBJ1-4|.|TRBV15
CATRGTGAEKLFF
>.|TRBJ2-3|once|TRBV7-6
CASSSLLGAGLTDTQYF
>TRBD1|TRBJ2-1|.|TRBV15
CATRAGGLDEQFF
>TRBD2|TRBJ2-2|.|TRBV5-1
CASSRAGEAGELFF
>TRBD2|TRBJ2-5|.|TRBV5-1
CASSGLAGGSGETQYF
>.|TRBJ1-5|.|TRBV7-9
CASSRQGNQPQHF
>TRBD2|TRBJ2-1|.|TRBV9
CASSGAGAYNEQFF
>.|TRBJ1-5|few|TRBV18
CASSPPGRGNQPQHF
>.|TRBJ2-5|.|TRBV5-8
CASRQGVGGQETQYF
>.|TRBJ2-5|.|TRBV5-8
CASSLSQRQETQYF
>.|TRBJ2-2|.|TRBV11-2
CASSPGSYTGELFF
>.|TRBJ2-7|.|TRBV5-6
CASSWGQSSYEQYF
>.|TRBJ1-1|.|TRBV24-1
CATSDLGYTEAFF
>.|TRBJ2-3|.|TRBV9
CASSEGGGTLNTQYF
>.|TRBJ2-3|.|TRBV7-2
CASIFRGAESTDTQYF
>.|TRBJ2-2|.|TRBV5-1
CASSRLIANTGELFF
>.|TRBJ1-1|.|TRBV5-1
CASRPVGSTEAFF
>.|TRBJ1-5|.|TRBV29-1
CSVGTRGEPQHF
>.|TRBJ1-2|.|TRBV29-1
CSDAWGDGYTF
>.|TRBJ2-6|.|TRBV18
CASHPQGVGANVLTF
>TRBD1|TRBJ2-5|.|TRBV5-4
CASSPQLTGSGTQYF
>.|TRBJ2-5|once|TRBV19
CASSSWAIQETQYF
>TRBD2|TRBJ2-5|.|TRBV2
CASSEGLAGQETQYF
>TRBD1|TRBJ1-4|.|TRBV11-2
CASSFGQGIEKLFF
>TRBD2|TRBJ2-7|.|TRBV6-6
CASSRRSLAGGGNEQYF
>TRBD1|TRBJ2-1|once|TRBV27
CASRIFGQGAEEQFF
>.|TRBJ1-6|.|TRBV3-1/TRBV3-2
CASSPGVHSPLHF
>TRBD1|TRBJ1-1|.|TRBV19
CASRGAGGNTEAFF
>.|TRBJ1-5|.|TRBV7-2
CASTRWAGEGQPQHF
>TRBD2|TRBJ2-3|.|TRBV3-1/TRBV3-2
CASSQVRVAGVTDTQYF
>.|TRBJ2-5|.|TRBV7-2
CASSSLETQYF
>.|TRBJ1-1|.|TRBV5-1
CASSQVSPNTEAFF
>.|TRBJ2-7|.|TRBV21-1
CASSKYEGQGVCFAYEQYF
>.|TRBJ2-5|few|TRBV27
CASRLYPNQETQYF